The 29 T cell receptor beta chains presented below share a single source sample, sequenced in a study of blood T cell repertoires in COVID-19. The protocol was immunoSEQ multiplex PCR, while the TCRdb copy is restricted to in-frame clones and leaves out a portion. Found here are 200,000 or so clones, approximately 89% of them singletons; the top ten hold over 2%. Sequencing was performed on PBMCs or T cells enriched from blood (not recorded which). These receptors came from a woman between 40 and 50 years old with acute COVID-19.

The chain joins TRBV7-9 to TRBJ2-7; the D gene is possibly TRBD1 (6 bases). CDR1 is SEHNR, CDR2 FQNEAQ, per germline (reference sequence). This CDR3 is 15 amino acids long. V was shortened by 3 bases and J by 4 bases, with 16 bases between the two germline ends. The CDR3 DNA reads as TGTGCCAGCAGCTTGGCTGACAGGAATGGATACGAGCAGTACTTC. Translating it yields CASSLADRNGYEQYF.

The V and J genes are TRBV7-8 and TRBJ1-2, with 7 bases lining up with TRBD1. Looked up from germline, CDR1 is SGHVS and CDR2 is FQNEAQ. The CDR3 has 15 amino acids. With 5 bases clipped from V and 3 bases from J, the junction kept 9 bases outside the gene matches. The CDR3 sequence: CASSQSGQLYYGYTF. DNA of the CDR3: TGTGCCAGCAGCCAATCGGGACAGTTGTACTATGGCTACACCTTC.

CDR3 nucleotides: TGTGCCAGCAGCCAACAGGACAGGGGCTACACCTTC. Its protein product is CASSQQDRGYTF. J is TRBJ1-2 and V is TRBV3-1 (or the pseudogene TRBV3-2), with TRBD1 matching 7 bases. The CDR3 loop spans 12 amino acids. V was clipped by 2 bases and J by 8 bases; unmatched bases: 2. Germline assignment: CDR1 LGHDT and CDR2 YNNKEL (reference sequence).

The V gene is TRBV28, the J gene TRBJ1-5; D is unresolved. The CDR3 spans 14 residues. With 6 bases removed from V and 9 bases from J, the gap between germline ends came to 18 bases. The germline V gene has CDR1 MDHEN and CDR2 SYDVKM. CDR3 region: CASRLKEGPAPQHF. The CDR3 nucleotides read TGTGCCAGCAGGCTGAAGGAGGGCCCGGCGCCCCAGCATTTT.

The chain employs TRBV19 and TRBJ1-4, with D perhaps TRBD1 (5 bases). V gave up 6 bases and J gave up 5 bases, with 10 bases separating them. The CDR3 spans 13 residues. Germline V gene sequence: CDR1 LNHDA, CDR2 SQIVND (reference sequence). This CDR3 reads CASRTAANEKLFF. CDR3 nucleotides: TGTGCCAGTAGGACAGCAGCAAATGAAAAACTGTTTTTT. Filled out from reference TRBV19 and TRBJ1-4, the complete variable domain reads DGGITQSPKYLFRKEGQNVTLSCEQNLNHDAMYWYRQDPGQGLRLIYYSQIVNDFQKGDIAEGYSVSREKKESFPLTVTSAQKNPTAFYLCASRTAANEKLFFGSGTQLSVL.

V is TRBV6-4 and J is TRBJ2-3, with no clear D. Per germline, CDR1 MRHNA and CDR2 SNTAGT. The length of the CDR3 is 13 residues. The V and J ends lost 6 bases and 4 bases respectively, with 11 bases between them. The CDR3 is CASSLNIADTQYF. CDR3 in DNA: TGTGCCAGCAGCTTAAATATCGCAGATACGCAGTATTTT.

The rearrangement links TRBV28 to TRBJ2-2; D remains unclear. Looked up from germline, CDR1 is MDHEN and CDR2 is SYDVKM. The CDR3 loop spans 15 amino acids. With 4 bases removed from V and 0 bases from J, the gap between germline ends came to 9 bases. CDR3: CASSYGGANTGELFF. Written as DNA, the CDR3 is TGTGCCAGCAGTTACGGCGGCGCGAACACCGGGGAGCTGTTTTTT.

The V and J genes are TRBV5-1 and TRBJ1-4; D remains ambiguous. V was shortened by 3 bases and J by 6 bases, with 21 bases between the two germline ends. The CDR3 is 17 residues long. Germline values: CDR1 SGHRS, CDR2 YFSETQ. CDR3 loop: CASSSLAEAKDHEKLFF. For the CDR3, the DNA is TGCGCCAGCAGCTCGCTGGCCGAGGCAAAGGATCATGAAAAACTGTTTTTT.

This sequence joins TRBV5-1 and TRBJ2-1; D is unresolved. The V and J ends lost 0 bases and 5 bases respectively, with 15 bases between them. The CDR3 totals 16 residues. Germline lookup yields CDR1 SGHRS and CDR2 YFSETQ. This CDR3 reads CASSLGLLRLHNEQFF. CDR3 coding DNA: TGCGCCAGCAGCTTGGGGCTGTTGCGGCTTCACAATGAGCAGTTCTTC.

CDR3 sequence reads: CASSERQGREKLFF. The CDR3 DNA reads TGCGCCAGCAGTGAAAGGCAGGGGCGGGAAAAACTGTTTTTT. The gene calls are TRBV10-2 and TRBJ1-4; D possibly corresponds to TRBD1 (6 bases). This CDR3 comprises 14 residues. In germline, CDR1 is WSHSY, CDR2 SAAADI. The ends were cut back, 3 bases at V and 8 bases at J, with 13 bases in the middle.

The chain has TRBV4-3 and TRBJ2-5; 12 bases fit TRBD1. The CDR3 has 15 residues. The V segment lost 4 bases and the J segment 6 bases; nucleotides outside the gene matches: 6. The V gene's germline CDR1 is LGHNA and CDR2 YSLEER. In DNA form, the CDR3 reads TGCGCCAGCAGCCGAGGGACAGGGGGCCCGCAGACCCAGTACTTC. Amino acid sequence: CASSRGTGGPQTQYF.

The chain employs TRBV27 and TRBJ1-5; TRBD1 matches 10 bases. The CDR3 spans 16 residues. V shed 6 bases, J shed 2 bases, and the junction held 7 bases outside the gene matches. The germline gives CDR1 MNHEY, CDR2 SMNVEV (reference sequence). In DNA, the CDR3 is TGTGCCAGCAGGTCCGGGACAGGGGCGGGCAATCAGCCCCAGCATTTT. It encodes CASRSGTGAGNQPQHF.

The chain combines TRBV19 with TRBJ2-5; maybe TRBD1 (7 bases). V lost 4 bases and J 3 bases, leaving 12 bases between the germline ends. The CDR3 has 14 amino acids. CDR1 and CDR2 (germline): LNHDA, SQIVND (reference sequence). The CDR3 DNA reads TGTGCCAGTAGTAGCGGGACAGCTGAAGAGACCCAGTACTTC. Translated, it gives CASSSGTAEETQYF. The full variable domain, in which reference TRBV19 and TRBJ2-5 provide the parts outside the CDR3, is DGGITQSPKYLFRKEGQNVTLSCEQNLNHDAMYWYRQDPGQGLRLIYYSQIVNDFQKGDIAEGYSVSREKKESFPLTVTSAQKNPTAFYLCASSSGTAEETQYFGPGTRLLVL.

V usage is TRBV28 and J usage is TRBJ1-1; no clear D gene. Germline CDR1 is MDHEN and CDR2 is SYDVKM. There are 13 residues in the CDR3. V was clipped by 5 bases and J by 7 bases, with 14 bases between them. CDR3: CASSLALGNEAFF. Here the CDR3 DNA reads TGTGCCAGCAGTCTAGCGTTGGGAAATGAAGCTTTCTTT.

The CDR3 DNA follows: TGTGCCAGCAGTTATCTCGCAGGCAGGGTGGACGAAAAACTGTTTTTT. Its protein product is CASSYLAGRVDEKLFF. The chain uses TRBV6-5 and TRBJ1-4; D possibly corresponds to TRBD1 (5 bases). V was clipped by 3 bases and J by 8 bases, with 19 bases between them. This CDR3 spans 16 amino acids. CDR1 and CDR2 (germline): MNHEY, SVGAGI.

The gene calls are TRBV25-1 and TRBJ1-3, with D possibly TRBD1 on 5 matching bases. Germline values: CDR1 MGHDK, CDR2 SYGVNS. V gave up 8 bases and J gave up 2 bases, with 19 bases separating them. The CDR3 extends over 16 amino acids. The CDR3 DNA reads TGTGCCAGCGGCTCGGACAAAGGGAGGACTGGAAACACCATATATTTT. Its translation: CASGSDKGRTGNTIYF.

V is TRBV2 and J is TRBJ1-1; D is unclear. Trimming stripped 8 bases from V and 6 bases from J, with 10 bases between. This CDR3 has 11 residues. Germline CDR1 and CDR2: SNHLY and FYNNEI. CDR3 sequence: CASGGFAEAFF. The DNA for the CDR3 is TGTGCCAGCGGAGGGTTCGCTGAAGCTTTCTTT.

The DNA for the CDR3 is TGTGCCACCAGTGCAGCGGGCCAGGCACTTCAAGATACGCAGTATTTT. It translates to CATSAAGQALQDTQYF. V usage is TRBV24-1 and J usage is TRBJ2-3, with a possible D match to TRBD2 (6 bases). The CDR3 extends over 16 amino acids. CDR1 is KGHDR, CDR2 SFDVKD, per germline. V dropped 5 bases and J dropped 5 bases, with 19 bases sitting between them.

Note on this clone: One end of the junction fails to match germline, which may point to a read error. The V gene is TRBV5-6, the J gene TRBJ2-5, with TRBD1 matching over 7 bases. The CDR3 is 12 amino acids. The germline V gene encodes CDR1 SGHDT and CDR2 YYEEEE. For the CDR3, the DNA is TGTGCCAGCAGCTTGACGGCCGGGACAGTCAACTTC. Its translation: CASSLTAGTVNF. Looking up the rest from reference TRBV5-6 and TRBJ2-5 gives the full variable domain: DAGVTQSPTHLIKTRGQQVTLRCSPKSGHDTVSWYQQALGQGPQFIFQYYEEEERQRGNFPDRFSGHQFPNYSSELNVNALLLGDSALYLCASSLTAGTVNFGPGTRLLVL.

The chain combines TRBV7-8 with TRBJ1-1; TRBD1 matches 8 bases. The CDR3 totals 12 residues. CDR1 is SGHVS and CDR2 is FQNEAQ in the germline V gene. V shed 5 bases and J 11 bases; nucleotides not matched to a gene: 7. The CDR3 DNA reads TGTGCCAGCAGCCCCGGGACAGGTGGGGCTTTCTTT. It translates to CASSPGTGGAFF.

This sequence joins TRBV5-1 and TRBJ2-1; tentative D call: TRBD1 (6 bases). The CDR3 is 12 amino acids. The germline V gene encodes CDR1 SGHRS and CDR2 YFSETQ. V shed 4 bases and J shed 8 bases, with 10 bases lying between them. CDR3 DNA: TGCGCCAGCAGCCCCGGGACATATGAGCAGTTCTTC. Translated, it gives CASSPGTYEQFF.

This rearrangement joins TRBV7-8 to TRBJ2-2; D uncertain. Looked up from germline, CDR1 is SGHVS and CDR2 is FQNEAQ. Trimming removed 5 bases at V and 3 bases at J, with 16 bases between. The CDR3 length is 16 residues. Here the CDR3 DNA reads TGTGCCAGCAGCCCCCTCGGAGCGCGCGACACCGGGGAGCTGTTTTTT. Translated, it gives CASSPLGARDTGELFF.

The chain couples TRBV5-5 to TRBJ2-5; the match to TRBD1 covers 11 bases. J gave up 5 bases and V 0 bases, and 0 bases lay outside the gene matches. The CDR3 has 14 residues. Germline V lookup: CDR1 SGHKS, CDR2 YYEKEE (reference sequence). CDR3 protein: CASSLGDRGETQYF. For the CDR3, the DNA is TGTGCCAGCAGCTTGGGGGACAGGGGGGAGACCCAGTACTTC. Together with reference TRBV5-5 and TRBJ2-5, the CDR3 gives the full variable domain: DAGVTQSPTHLIKTRGQQVTLRCSPISGHKSVSWYQQVLGQGPQFIFQYYEKEERGRGNFPDRFSARQFPNYSSELNVNALLLGDSALYLCASSLGDRGETQYFGPGTRLLVL.

This clone was detected once. The V call is TRBV2, the J call TRBJ2-3; 7 positions agree with TRBD1. V shed 6 bases, J shed 0 bases, and the junction held 6 bases outside the gene matches. CDR1 is SNHLY, CDR2 FYNNEI, per germline. CDR3 length equals 15 residues. CDR3 DNA sequence: TGTGCCAGCAGGGGACAGCTAGGGAGCACAGATACGCAGTATTTT. Residues: CASRGQLGSTDTQYF.

The CDR3 coding sequence is TGTGCCAGCTCAAGGATGGACAGAAACTACGAGCAGTACTTC. This encodes CASSRMDRNYEQYF. V gene TRBV18 combines with J gene TRBJ2-7; D may be TRBD1 (6 bases). Trimming took off 5 bases at V and 3 bases at J, with 14 bases between the two ends. This CDR3 contains 14 residues. The germline CDR1 and CDR2 sequences are KGHSH and LQKENI.

This clone was observed a few times. V gene TRBV7-2 combines with J gene TRBJ2-7; D is possibly TRBD1 (5 bases). CDR3 length equals 13 residues. The V gene's germline CDR1 is SGHTA and CDR2 FQGNSA. The V end was cut by 5 bases, the J end by 3 bases, with 11 bases between. CDR3 DNA sequence: TGTGCCAGCAGCACCGCACAGGTCTACGAGCAGTACTTC. It yields the protein CASSTAQVYEQYF.

The chain carries TRBV18 and TRBJ2-1, with TRBD1 matching over 11 bases. The J segment lost 6 bases and the V segment lost 3 bases, leaving 4 bases of the junction unmatched. CDR1 is KGHSH and CDR2 is LQKENI in the germline V gene. The CDR3 is 15 amino acids. CDR3 sequence reads: CASSPAGTGGNEQFF. The CDR3 DNA is TGTGCCAGCTCACCGGCCGGGACAGGGGGCAATGAGCAGTTCTTC.

The chain uses TRBV28 and TRBJ2-5; 11 nucleotides match TRBD2. Losses at the gene ends were 2 bases for V and 4 bases for J; bases not matched to a gene: 0. CDR1 and CDR2 (germline): MDHEN, SYDVKM. The CDR3 runs to 14 residues. The CDR3 reads CASSLTSGGETQYF. For the CDR3, the DNA is TGTGCCAGCAGTTTAACTAGCGGGGGAGAGACCCAGTACTTC.

J is TRBJ1-2 and V is TRBV19; TRBD1 matches 7 bases. After removal of 5 bases from V and 3 bases from J, the junction contained 9 bases not matched to a gene. The V gene's germline CDR1 is LNHDA and CDR2 SQIVND (reference sequence). There are 15 residues in the CDR3. The chain's CDR3 is CASSSTGAIDYGYTF. CDR3 bases: TGTGCCAGTAGTTCAACAGGGGCTATCGACTATGGCTACACCTTC. The full variable domain, with the rest looked up from reference TRBV19 and TRBJ1-2, is DGGITQSPKYLFRKEGQNVTLSCEQNLNHDAMYWYRQDPGQGLRLIYYSQIVNDFQKGDIAEGYSVSREKKESFPLTVTSAQKNPTAFYLCASSSTGAIDYGYTFGSGTRLTVV.